The present TCR beta chain was sequenced within a study of CD8 T cells in ankylosing spondylitis. This clonotype has a handful of counts. Its antigen is currently unknown. General study results and limits: There was a TCR beta motif, made of several highly homologous variants, that appeared characteristic of ankylosing spondylitis blood. Disease-linked clones displayed a CD8+ phenotype and appeared relatively rarely in peripheral blood.

Each TCR beta library was made by quantitative 5'-RACE that incorporated molecular barcodes. One entry per CDR3 protein results from TCRdb running MiXCR on the 5' RACE reads. The sample has about 400,000 distinct CDR3 sequences, approximately 20% seen once. Sequencing was carried out using blood, either unsorted or a sorted T cell fraction (not recorded which). The receptor's source is a male donor with ankylosing spondylitis.

In DNA, the CDR3 is TGTGCCAGCCGGGACAGGGGTTTCGAAAAACTGTTTTTT. It codes for CASRDRGFEKLFF. The chain recombines TRBV6-6 with TRBJ1-4; 10 positions match TRBD1. The CDR3 length is 13 residues. V gave up 8 bases and J gave up 8 bases; unmatched junction bases: 5. The germline V gene has CDR1 MNHNY and CDR2 SVGAGI (reference sequence).